This T cell receptor beta chain was captured in a study of Graves' ophthalmopathy and Graves' hyperthyroidism. Exclusion criteria comprised other autoimmune diseases, uncontrolled infections, pregnancy or lactation in patients. In its sample, this clonotype was seen many times. What it recognizes is unknown. Germline CDR1 reads GTSNPN; CDR2 reads SVGIG (reference sequence). The length of the CDR3 is 14 residues. V trimming: 3 bases; J trimming: 0 bases; junction bases outside the gene matches: 2. CDR3 regions of TCR beta were amplified from RNA transcripts. HTBI primers were employed in first-round RT-PCR, then a second-round multiplex PCR followed. TCRdb reprocessed the multiplex PCR reads via MiXCR and lists one record per CDR3 protein. The table records just over 400,000 distinct CDR3 sequences, about 21% of them present only once. Study-level findings and limits: Among thyroid clonotypes expanded above 0.001 frequency, most also appeared in blood. A classifier, a 13-signature model, separated ophthalmopathy from stable hyperthyroidism with 87.88% sensitivity and around 80% specificity. With about 71% sensitivity and about 72% specificity, the model predicted ophthalmopathy progression.

This chain joins TRBV30 and TRBJ2-7; 10 nucleotides match TRBD2. Source material: peripheral blood. The clonotype comes from a woman between 18 and 29 years old with stable Graves' hyperthyroidism. The CDR3 nucleotides read TGTGCCTGGAGCGGGACTAGCGTCTCCTACGAGCAGTACTTC. Protein product: CAWSGTSVSYEQYF. The variable domain in full, completed from reference TRBV30 and TRBJ2-7, reads SQTIHQWPATLVQPVGSPLSLECTVEGTSNPNLYWYRQAAGRGLQLLFYSVGIGQISSEVPQNLSASRPQDRQFILSSKKLLLSDSGFYLCAWSGTSVSYEQYFGPGTRLTVT.